This T cell receptor (beta chain) was recovered during a study of regulatory T cells in long-lasting Graves disease (dated by TCRdb to the early 2020s). At the level of the whole study: To count as having persistent Graves' disease, a patient had to have received antithyroid drug treatment for over 5 years with TSH receptor autoantibodies remaining persistently positive. The study was registered as a clinical trial and conducted in China. Patients with persistent Graves' disease were compared with patients with newly diagnosed Graves' disease using TCR sequencing and RNA sequencing of peripheral blood. A total of around 35 samples underwent TCR sequencing: roughly 13 from persistent and approximately 20 from newly diagnosed Graves' disease patients. Antithyroid drugs had been taken for approximately 10 years on average by persistent Graves' disease patients in the clinical cohort. Paper-wide results and their limitations: Compared with newly diagnosed patients, patients with persistent Graves' disease had lower TCR Shannon entropy and fewer highly expanded clones, which suggests clonal expansion. Persistent patients shared more public clonotypes among themselves (approximately 2,500) than newly diagnosed patients did (about 1,000). As a limitation, the authors acknowledged that the small sample size may reduce accuracy. TRBV28, TRBJ1-2 and TRBJ2-5 were preferentially used in persistent disease, while TRBV20-1 and TRBJ2-1 were favored in newly diagnosed disease. Because the primary lesion, thyroid tissue, could not be accessed, the study looked at peripheral blood alone. Sequencing and analysis were limited to the TCR beta chain.

V and J lose 7 bases and 5 bases, and a span of 14 bases separates them. Including the terminal cysteine and phenylalanine, the CDR3 comprises 13 residues. The DNA shown is the 39-base CDR3, in frame from base 1. The library was generated by multiplex PCR. The reads were generated on an Illumina HiSeq 4000. To build TCR beta libraries, CDR3 regions were amplified by Arm-PCR using iRepertoire HTBI primers. Gel purification was performed on PCR products prior to sequencing. Per the original workflow: Gene usage analysis of CDR3 amino acid clonotypes used the roughly 60 TRBV and more than 13 TRBJ segments found across samples. COPE and FqMerger were used to merge the filtered high-quality paired reads into contigs. BLAST was used to align contigs to IMGT TRBV, TRBD and TRBJ reference genes, with CDR3 defined following IMGT. Any clonotype with a frequency above 0.1% was counted as a highly expanded clone. Shannon entropy served as the measure of repertoire diversity, while the Gini coefficient captured V-J evenness. Public clonotypes were defined as clonotypes shared by more than one individual. TCRdb reanalyzed the raw reads on its own, using fastp at Q25 for trimming and MiXCR for clone calling, and kept in-frame beta chains. Each CDR3 protein gets just one entry, which takes the most common genes and DNA from the rows behind it. Clone size and V and J calls follow TCRdb, not the original study. The table for this sample lists about 660,000 distinct CDR3 sequences; roughly 30% of them were counted only once. The biggest ten clones account for 40% to 55% of the sample.

This clonotype came up many times. Its antigen target is currently unknown. Base qualities are not at hand, and no much larger clone is one base apart. Read against the paper, the sample's time point label means: persistent/refractory GD, antithyroid drugs over 5 years with positive TRAb. For both TCR sequencing and RNA sequencing, RNA was extracted from PBMCs using TRIzol. The diagnosis of Graves' disease was made according to American Thyroid Association guidelines. Recruitment of patients was carried out at an endocrinology department in Xi'an, China. Each patient gave approximately 10 milliliters of peripheral blood, collected in an EDTA anticoagulant tube. Ficoll Paque Plus density gradient separation was used to isolate PBMCs, and no additional T cell sorting was done. RNA quality was checked with an Agilent 2100 Bioanalyzer and agarose gel, and concentration with a NanoDrop 2000.

The chain employs TRBV12-3 or TRBV12-4 and TRBJ1-2, with a tentative D gene TRBD1 over 5 matching bases. Specimen: peripheral blood mononuclear cells (PBMCs), collected when the disease was refractory, from a patient treated with antithyroid drugs. This TCR came from a female donor with Graves disease. The nucleotides read TGTGCCAGCAATGTGGGGGAGAAGTATGGCTACACCTTC. This sequence encodes CASNVGEKYGYTF.